The sequence of this T cell receptor beta chain was determined in a study of blood T cell repertoires in COVID-19. As for the study in general: Nucleic acid was either cDNA or gDNA, and it came from T cells, B-cell-depleted T cells, or PBMCs.

This clone was picked up one time. There are 17 residues in the CDR3. Germline V gene lookup returns CDR1 SGDLS and CDR2 YYNGEE. V gave up 0 bases and J gave up 5 bases; unmatched junction bases: 6. Recruited during active infection, patients (from Seattle) were subsequently followed longitudinally. Per the original data handling: The authors estimated nucleated cell counts from reference gene primer amplification. Sequencing used immunoSEQ multiplex PCR; TCRdb keeps in-frame clones, though not all of them. That table is the source of V, J and clone size, and D and trimming were worked out from the DNA. The repertoire holds roughly 200,000 clones, with 86% as singletons.

The source is a woman between 50 and 59 years old with COVID-19, enrolled during active disease. This chain connects TRBV9 to TRBJ2-3; TRBD2 matches 13 bases. Sequenced: peripheral blood. The CDR3 sequence is CASSVELAGGPRDTQYF. The CDR3 DNA is TGTGCCAGCAGCGTAGAACTAGCGGGGGGGCCTAGAGATACGCAGTATTTT.